The next 31 T cell receptor beta chains were all read from a single sample in a study of shared clonotypes between healthy human individuals (dated by TCRdb to 2019 to 2021). The library was produced with the immunoSEQ multiplex PCR assay. TCRdb's version of the immuneACCESS table is confined to in-frame rearrangements and falls short of the full clone set. An unresolved V gene accounts for under half of the shortfall where checked; the remainder is of unknown origin. The sample table lists about 1 million clones, roughly 74% of them with a count of one. The top ten clones comprise roughly 0.56% of the sample. What was sequenced was memory CD4+ T cells from PBMCs. The meaning of the sample's cell subset or site label: CD45RA-negative fraction. The source is a man between 18 and 29 years old in good health. Some clones in this sample may be carry-over from other donors' samples.

The chain employs TRBV12-1 and TRBJ1-5. TRBV12-1 is designated a pseudogene. The CDR3 has 11 residues. The CDR3, as DNA: TGTGCCAGCAGCCCGAGGTCCAGCCGGCATTTT. This translates into CASSPRSSRHF.

The V call is TRBV28, the J call TRBJ2-7; D tentatively reads TRBD1 or TRBD2 (5 bases each). CDR1 is MDHEN and CDR2 is SYDVKM in the germline V gene. The CDR3 runs 14 residues. Trimming took 7 bases from V and 3 from J, leaving 16 bases between them. For the CDR3, the DNA is TGTGCCAGCACTTCACCGGGGCCCCTCTACGAGCAGTACTTC. It encodes CASTSPGPLYEQYF.

The chain combines TRBV11-2 with TRBJ2-7; no definite D call. The CDR3 runs to 12 residues. Germline CDR1 reads SGHAT; CDR2 reads FQNNGV. The germline V and J ends were trimmed by 0 bases and 6 bases, with 6 bases remaining between them. The CDR3 loop is CASSLDPVEQYF. CDR3 in DNA: TGTGCCAGCAGCTTAGATCCCGTCGAGCAGTACTTC.

This clone was detected only a few times. The rearrangement uses TRBV4-1 and TRBJ1-1; TRBD1 is a possible D gene (5 bases). The CDR3 covers 15 residues. Trimming took 7 bases from V and 3 from J, leaving 18 bases between them. Germline CDR1 and CDR2: MGHRA and YSYEKL. The CDR3 loop reads CASNNLGGLDTEAFF. CDR3 coding DNA: TGCGCCAGCAACAACCTGGGGGGGTTGGACACTGAAGCTTTCTTT.

The chain carries TRBV6-5 and TRBJ1-3; 7 positions agree with TRBD1. The germline V gene has CDR1 MNHEY and CDR2 SVGAGI. CDR3 size: 13 residues. The trim removed 5 bases at V and 4 bases at J, leaving 2 bases unmatched. CDR3 DNA sequence: TGTGCCAGCAGTACGGGACAGGGAAACACCATATATTTT. Amino acid sequence: CASSTGQGNTIYF.

The V and J genes are TRBV4-2 and TRBJ1-1, with TRBD1 as a possible D gene (6 bases). The CDR3 runs 16 residues. Germline-derived CDR1 and CDR2 are LGHNA and YNFKEQ. V was shortened by 4 bases and J by 4 bases, with 19 bases between the two germline ends. The CDR3 region is CASSPREGVAGTEAFF. The DNA of the CDR3 is TGTGCCAGCAGCCCCAGGGAGGGGGTGGCCGGCACTGAAGCTTTCTTT.

The chain carries TRBV27 and TRBJ1-5; D is possibly TRBD1 (5 bases). The CDR3 runs to 16 residues. V dropped 4 bases and J dropped 0 bases, with 13 bases sitting between them. Germline values: CDR1 MNHEY, CDR2 SMNVEV (reference sequence). The CDR3 nucleotides read TGTGCCAGCAGTTCCGGGACGTTAGGTAGCAATCAGCCCCAGCATTTT. It specifies CASSSGTLGSNQPQHF.

This chain joins TRBV4-1 and TRBJ1-2; 9 nucleotides match TRBD1. The CDR3 spans 15 residues. V dropped 8 bases and J dropped 2; count of bases not matched to a gene: 9. Germline CDR1 reads MGHRA; CDR2 reads YSYEKL. CDR3 amino acids: CASRGQGSKNYGYTF. Here the CDR3 DNA reads TGCGCCAGCCGGGGACAGGGTAGTAAGAACTATGGCTACACCTTC.

The V and J genes are TRBV5-5 and TRBJ2-1; either TRBD1 or TRBD2 may supply D (5 bases each). The germline gives CDR1 SGHKS, CDR2 YYEKEE (reference sequence). V was cut by 4 bases and J by 2 bases, with 19 bases left in between. The CDR3 has 17 amino acids. CDR3 nucleotide sequence: TGTGCCAGCAGCGCCCGGGACCCTCGGGCGACCTACAATGAGCAGTTCTTC. It is translated as CASSARDPRATYNEQFF. Combining the CDR3 with reference TRBV5-5 and TRBJ2-1 gives the whole variable domain DAGVTQSPTHLIKTRGQQVTLRCSPISGHKSVSWYQQVLGQGPQFIFQYYEKEERGRGNFPDRFSARQFPNYSSELNVNALLLGDSALYLCASSARDPRATYNEQFFGPGTRLTVL.

This clone was detected only a few times. The chain recombines TRBV30 with TRBJ2-1; 10 bases match TRBD2. The CDR3 covers 13 residues. Trimming removed 5 bases from V and 9 bases from J; junction bases left unmatched: 7. Germline CDR1 reads GTSNPN; CDR2 reads SVGIG (reference sequence). The CDR3 protein is CAWSASSGGEQFF. The CDR3 nucleotides are TGTGCCTGGTCCGCCTCTAGCGGGGGTGAGCAGTTCTTC.

CDR3 region: CSASGYHEQYF. As DNA, the CDR3 is TGCAGTGCATCAGGGTATCACGAGCAGTACTTC. V usage is TRBV20-1 and J usage is TRBJ2-7; weak D call: TRBD1 (5 bases). This CDR3 spans 11 amino acids. The germline CDR1 and CDR2 sequences are DFQATT and SNEGSKA (reference sequence). V was cut by 6 bases and J by 5 bases, with 11 bases left in between.

A few counts support this clone. V gene TRBV6-1 combines with J gene TRBJ2-7; 10 bases fit TRBD1. Germline V gene lookup returns CDR1 MNHNS and CDR2 SASEGT. With 3 bases clipped from V and 4 bases from J, the junction kept 9 bases outside the gene matches. The CDR3 has 16 amino acids. The CDR3 loop is CASSDPTGGVKYEQYF. CDR3 bases: TGTGCCAGCAGTGACCCGACAGGGGGCGTTAAGTACGAGCAGTACTTC.

There are a few counts of this clone. The chain carries TRBV5-1 and TRBJ2-1, with D perhaps given as TRBD1 or TRBD2 (6 bases each). Looked up from germline, CDR1 is SGHRS and CDR2 is YFSETQ. V was clipped by 9 bases and J by 2 bases, with 18 bases between them. This CDR3 is 15 amino acids long. CDR3 DNA sequence: TGCGCCACCCACTCGGGGGACACAGCCTACAATGAGCAGTTCTTC. It encodes CATHSGDTAYNEQFF. The variable domain in full, with the rest retrieved from reference TRBV5-1 and TRBJ2-1, is KAGVTQTPRYLIKTRGQQVTLSCSPISGHRSVSWYQQTPGQGLQFLFEYFSETQRNKGNFPGRFSGRQFSNSRSEMNVSTLELGDSALYLCATHSGDTAYNEQFFGPGTRLTVL.

The sample holds a few counts of this clone. The genes are TRBV27 and TRBJ2-7; TRBD2 might be the D (6 bases). Per the germline V gene, CDR1 is MNHEY and CDR2 is SMNVEV (reference sequence). Trimming pared 3 bases from V and 0 bases from J, leaving 12 bases between. The CDR3 covers 15 residues. CDR3 nucleotides: TGTGCCAGCAGTTTGGGGGGTGCAAACTCCTACGAGCAGTACTTC. Translation gives CASSLGGANSYEQYF.

The chain combines TRBV28 with TRBJ2-5; D call uncertain. The V and J ends lost 3 bases and 5 bases respectively, with 10 bases between them. There are 13 residues in the CDR3. CDR1 MDHEN and CDR2 SYDVKM come from the germline V gene. This chain's CDR3 is CASSFNPRETQYF. The CDR3 nucleotides read TGTGCCAGCAGTTTCAACCCGAGGGAGACCCAGTACTTC.

The CDR3 is CASSRTGGQETQYF. For the CDR3, the DNA is TGTGCCAGTTCCCGAACGGGGGGTCAAGAGACCCAGTACTTC. V gene TRBV5-4 combines with J gene TRBJ2-5; TRBD2 matches 7 bases. V dropped 8 bases and J dropped 2; count of bases not matched to a gene: 9. The germline CDR1 and CDR2 sequences are SGHNT and YYREEE (reference sequence). The CDR3 is made up of 14 amino acids.

The chain employs TRBV2 and TRBJ2-2; TRBD2 agrees at 12 bases. Germline V lookup: CDR1 SNHLY, CDR2 FYNNEI. The V and J ends lost 6 bases and 6 bases, in that order; junction bases with no gene match: 5. This CDR3 is 15 amino acids long. CDR3 DNA: TGTGCCAGCAGGCAGACTAGCGGGAGCGCCGGGGAGCTGTTTTTT. Its translation is CASRQTSGSAGELFF.

Here the CDR3 reads CASSPPGGLGNEQFF. DNA for the CDR3: TGTGCCAGCAGCCCACCGGGAGGCTTGGGGAATGAGCAGTTCTTC. The V and J genes are TRBV9 and TRBJ2-1; 7 bases match TRBD2. Germline CDR1 and CDR2: SGDLS and YYNGEE. The V segment lost 4 bases and the J segment 7 bases; nucleotides outside the gene matches: 11. The CDR3 consists of 15 residues.

The V and J genes are TRBV5-4 and TRBJ2-3; TRBD1 or TRBD2 may be the D gene (5 bases each). The V gene lost 0 bases and the J gene lost 6 bases, with 11 bases spanning the gap. Germline V gene lookup returns CDR1 SGHNT and CDR2 YYREEE (reference sequence). The CDR3 runs 14 residues. This CDR3 reads CASSLGSGDDTQYF. The CDR3 DNA follows: TGTGCCAGCAGCTTGGGTTCCGGGGACGATACGCAGTATTTT.

This CDR3 is CASSSTGALAKNIQYF. The CDR3 nucleotides are TGTGCCAGCAGCTCCACAGGGGCCTTAGCCAAAAACATTCAGTACTTC. The chain employs TRBV7-8 and TRBJ2-4; 7 bases line up with TRBD1. V shed 4 bases, J shed 0 bases, and the junction held 6 bases outside the gene matches. CDR3 size: 16 residues. CDR1 is SGHVS, CDR2 FQNEAQ, per germline.

The J gene is TRBJ2-5, the V gene TRBV9, with D possibly TRBD1 on 6 matching bases. V lost 3 bases, J lost 2 bases, and 17 bases lay in between. The CDR3 has 16 amino acids. Germline values: CDR1 SGDLS, CDR2 YYNGEE. CDR3 nucleotides: TGTGCCAGCAGCGAGGGGGTGGGCGGACTTCAAGAGACCCAGTACTTC. This codes for CASSEGVGGLQETQYF.

The chain carries TRBV28 and TRBJ1-5; D gene uncertain. Germline V CDR1 and CDR2: MDHEN, SYDVKM. CDR3 length equals 14 residues. V was cut by 3 bases and J by 6 bases, with 12 bases left in between. CDR3 sequence: CASSLVRAGQPQHF. DNA of the CDR3: TGTGCCAGCAGTTTGGTAAGGGCGGGTCAGCCCCAGCATTTT.

This clone was seen more than once but under ten times. The V gene is TRBV28, the J gene TRBJ1-5; no clear D. The CDR3 totals 14 residues. Germline-derived CDR1 and CDR2 are MDHEN and SYDVKM. The ends were cut back, 8 bases at V and 2 bases at J, with 13 bases in the middle. This CDR3 is CASRVPGGNQPQHF. The CDR3 region has the DNA TGTGCCAGCCGTGTGCCCGGGGGCAATCAGCCCCAGCATTTT.

This chain links TRBV7-8 with TRBJ1-5; no reliable D call. Germline values: CDR1 SGHVS, CDR2 FQNEAQ. The CDR3 has 13 residues. V dropped 2 bases and J dropped 3 bases, with 5 bases sitting between them. The CDR3 reads CASSLTNNQPQHF. The CDR3, as DNA: TGTGCCAGCAGCTTAACGAACAATCAGCCCCAGCATTTT. Drawing the rest from reference TRBV7-8 and TRBJ1-5, the complete variable domain is GAGVSQSPRYKVAKRGQDVALRCDPISGHVSLFWYQQALGQGPEFLTYFQNEAQLDKSGLPSDRFFAERPEGSVSTLKIQRTQQEDSAVYLCASSLTNNQPQHFGDGTRLSIL.

About this clone: The final CDR3 position lacks the conserved phenylalanine or tryptophan, pointing to a likely read error. The limits of the CDR3 on the DNA are not certain, so only TCRdb's listed CDR3 is given. V and J are TRBV6-1 and TRBJ2-4; the table's D call, TRBD1, has no DNA check behind it. The CDR3 region is 12 residues in length, termini included. Germline CDR1 reads MNHNS; CDR2 reads SASEGT. This CDR3 is CASSEEKGDCPI.

The chain uses TRBV27 and TRBJ2-5; 7 nucleotides match TRBD2. V lost 3 bases, J lost 6 bases, and 4 bases stayed unmatched. The CDR3 is 13 amino acids. Germline V CDR1 and CDR2: MNHEY, SMNVEV (reference sequence). CDR3 residues: CASSFMTSKTQYF. The DNA of the CDR3 is TGTGCCAGCAGTTTTATGACTAGCAAGACCCAGTACTTC.

This clone turned up a few times. V gene TRBV13 combines with J gene TRBJ2-1; 7 bases are shared with TRBD1. V lost 2 bases, J lost 5 bases, and 6 bases stayed unmatched. Per the germline V gene, CDR1 is PRHDT and CDR2 is FYEKMQ (reference sequence). The CDR3 contains 15 residues. CDR3 sequence reads: CASSLPQGSHNEQFF. CDR3 coding DNA: TGTGCCAGCAGCTTACCACAGGGGTCCCACAATGAGCAGTTCTTC. The variable domain in full, completed from reference TRBV13 and TRBJ2-1, reads AAGVIQSPRHLIKEKRETATLKCYPIPRHDTVYWYQQGPGQDPQFLISFYEKMQSDKGSIPDRFSAQQFSDYHSELNMSSLELGDSALYFCASSLPQGSHNEQFFGPGTRLTVL.

The chain joins TRBV4-1 to TRBJ1-2, with TRBD1 identical over 10 bases. This CDR3 has 18 amino acids. The junction had 13 bases not matched to a gene; V was cut back by 0 bases and J by 6 bases. CDR1 and CDR2 from the germline V gene are MGHRA and YSYEKL. In DNA, the CDR3 is TGCGCCAGCAGCCAAGAGACAGGGGGCGAACCCCTAATACATGGCTACACCTTC. The encoded protein is CASSQETGGEPLIHGYTF.

This sequence joins TRBV4-2 and TRBJ1-2; D gene uncertain. Germline V CDR1 and CDR2: LGHNA, YNFKEQ. V was cut by 1 base and J by 4 bases, with 10 bases left in between. The CDR3 consists of 14 residues. The CDR3 here is CASSQVKDTYGYTF. In nucleotides, the CDR3 is TGTGCCAGCAGCCAAGTTAAAGATACCTATGGCTACACCTTC.

This rearrangement joins TRBV7-9 to TRBJ2-3, with no clear D. V lost 3 bases, J lost 4 bases, and 8 bases lay in between. CDR3 size: 13 residues. Germline V lookup: CDR1 SEHNR, CDR2 FQNEAQ (reference sequence). Written as DNA, the CDR3 is TGTGCCAGCAGCTTGTTAAAGTCAGATACGCAGTATTTT. This gives the protein CASSLLKSDTQYF.

This clone was recorded once. The chain has TRBV6-5 and TRBJ2-1, with D tentatively TRBD1 (5 bases). V was pared by 8 bases and J by 7 bases, with 15 bases between. CDR1 MNHEY and CDR2 SVGAGI come from the germline V gene. CDR3 length: 13 residues. The CDR3 sequence is CASRALGRNEQFF. In DNA, the CDR3 is TGTGCCAGCCGGGCGCTGGGGCGAAATGAGCAGTTCTTC.